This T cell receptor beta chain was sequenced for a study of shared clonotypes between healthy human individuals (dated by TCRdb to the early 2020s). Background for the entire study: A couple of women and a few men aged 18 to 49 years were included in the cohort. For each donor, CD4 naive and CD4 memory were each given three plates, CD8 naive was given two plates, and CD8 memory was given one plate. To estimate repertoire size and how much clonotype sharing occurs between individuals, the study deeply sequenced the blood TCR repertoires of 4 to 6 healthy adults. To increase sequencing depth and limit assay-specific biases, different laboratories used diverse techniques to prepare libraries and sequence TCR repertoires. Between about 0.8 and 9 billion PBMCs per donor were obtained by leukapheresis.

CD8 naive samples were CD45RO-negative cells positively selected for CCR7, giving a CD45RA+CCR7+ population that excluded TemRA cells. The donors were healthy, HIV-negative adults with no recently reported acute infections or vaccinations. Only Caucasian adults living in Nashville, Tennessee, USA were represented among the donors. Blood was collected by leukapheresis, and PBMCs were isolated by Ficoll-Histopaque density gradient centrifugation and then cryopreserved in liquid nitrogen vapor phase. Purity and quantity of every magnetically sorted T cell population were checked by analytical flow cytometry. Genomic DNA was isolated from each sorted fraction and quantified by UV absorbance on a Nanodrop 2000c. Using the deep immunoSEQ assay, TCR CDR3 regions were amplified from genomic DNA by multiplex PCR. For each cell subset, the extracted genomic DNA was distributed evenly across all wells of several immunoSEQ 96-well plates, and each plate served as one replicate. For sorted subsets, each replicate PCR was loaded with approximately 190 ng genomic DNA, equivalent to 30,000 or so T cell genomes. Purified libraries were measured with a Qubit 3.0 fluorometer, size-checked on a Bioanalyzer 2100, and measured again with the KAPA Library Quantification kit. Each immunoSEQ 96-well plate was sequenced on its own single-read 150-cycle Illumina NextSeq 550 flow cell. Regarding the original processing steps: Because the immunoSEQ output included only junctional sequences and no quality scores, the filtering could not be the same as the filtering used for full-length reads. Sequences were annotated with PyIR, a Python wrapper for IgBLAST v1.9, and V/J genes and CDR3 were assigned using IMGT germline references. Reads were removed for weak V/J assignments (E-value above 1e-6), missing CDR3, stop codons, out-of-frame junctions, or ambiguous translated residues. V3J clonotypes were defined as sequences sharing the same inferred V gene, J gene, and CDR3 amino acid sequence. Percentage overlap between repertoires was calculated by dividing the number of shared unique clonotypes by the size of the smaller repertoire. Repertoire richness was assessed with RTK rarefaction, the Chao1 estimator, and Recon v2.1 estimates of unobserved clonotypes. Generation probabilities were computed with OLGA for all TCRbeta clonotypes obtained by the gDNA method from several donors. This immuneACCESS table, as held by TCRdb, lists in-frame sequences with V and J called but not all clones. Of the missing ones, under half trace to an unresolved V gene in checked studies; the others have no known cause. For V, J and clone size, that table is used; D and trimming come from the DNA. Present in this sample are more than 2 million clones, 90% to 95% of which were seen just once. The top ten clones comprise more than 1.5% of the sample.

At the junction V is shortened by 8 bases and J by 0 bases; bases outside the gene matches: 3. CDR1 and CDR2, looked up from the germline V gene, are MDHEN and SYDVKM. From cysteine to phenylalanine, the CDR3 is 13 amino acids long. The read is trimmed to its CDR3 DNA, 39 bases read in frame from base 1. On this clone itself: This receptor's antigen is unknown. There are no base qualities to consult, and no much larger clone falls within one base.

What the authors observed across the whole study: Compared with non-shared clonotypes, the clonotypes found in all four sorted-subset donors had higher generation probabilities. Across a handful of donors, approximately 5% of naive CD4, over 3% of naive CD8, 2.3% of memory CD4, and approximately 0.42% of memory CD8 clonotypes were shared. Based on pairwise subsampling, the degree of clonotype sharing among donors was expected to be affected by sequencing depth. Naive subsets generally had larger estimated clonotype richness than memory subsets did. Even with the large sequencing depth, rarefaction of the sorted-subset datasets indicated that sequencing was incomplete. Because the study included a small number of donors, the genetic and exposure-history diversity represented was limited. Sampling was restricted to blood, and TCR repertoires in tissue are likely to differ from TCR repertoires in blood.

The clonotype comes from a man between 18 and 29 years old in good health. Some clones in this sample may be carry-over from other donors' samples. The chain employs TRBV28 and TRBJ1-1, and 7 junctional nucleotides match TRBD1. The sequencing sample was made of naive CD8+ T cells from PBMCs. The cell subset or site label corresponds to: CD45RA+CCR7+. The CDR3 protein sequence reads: CASRQGLNTEAFF. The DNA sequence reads TGTGCCAGCCGACAGGGATTGAACACTGAAGCTTTCTTT.